The 20 T cell receptor beta chains given below trace back to one sample, sequenced in a study of blood T cell repertoires in COVID-19. Some clones are missing from TCRdb's copy, which holds only in-frame ones; the method was immunoSEQ multiplex PCR. Found here are some 96,000 clones, approximately 86% of them singletons; the top ten hold 1.5% to 2%. The source material was peripheral blood. The receptors here all came from an elderly man with acute or convalescent COVID-19.

The genes are TRBV13 and TRBJ2-3; D may be TRBD2 (5 bases). Trimming left V 5 bases short and J 1 base short, with 16 bases between. CDR3 length: 16 residues. Germline V gives CDR1 PRHDT, CDR2 FYEKMQ (reference sequence). The CDR3 protein is CASSPQSSRRTDTQYF. CDR3 coding DNA: TGTGCCAGCAGCCCCCAGTCTAGCCGACGCACAGATACGCAGTATTTT.

The chain uses TRBV19 and TRBJ2-5; TRBD1 matches at 9 bases. V was clipped by 3 bases and J by 5 bases; unmatched bases: 7. This CDR3 spans 15 amino acids. CDR1 is LNHDA, CDR2 SQIVND, per germline (reference sequence). The CDR3 here is CASSMPGQGFETQYF. DNA of the CDR3: TGTGCCAGTAGTATGCCGGGACAGGGATTTGAGACCCAGTACTTC.

This chain links TRBV4-2 with TRBJ2-7, with 8 nucleotides matching TRBD1. The length of the CDR3 is 16 residues. Germline CDR1 is LGHNA and CDR2 is YNFKEQ. The V gene end was trimmed by 0 bases and the J gene end by 3 bases; junction bases not matched to a gene: 7. Here the CDR3 reads CASSQEGQGALYEQYF. In DNA, the CDR3 is TGTGCCAGCAGCCAAGAGGGTCAGGGGGCCCTCTACGAGCAGTACTTC.

The chain is built from TRBV14 and TRBJ2-1, with D perhaps matching TRBD2 (6 bases). V was trimmed by 0 bases and J by 11 bases, leaving 11 bases between them. The CDR3 is made up of 13 amino acids. Germline lookup yields CDR1 SGHDN and CDR2 FVKESK. Here the CDR3 reads CASSQDRAGKQFF. The CDR3 nucleotides read TGTGCCAGCAGCCAAGATCGGGCGGGGAAGCAGTTCTTC.

The chain employs TRBV6-6 and TRBJ1-2, with no clear D. This CDR3 contains 14 residues. The V end was cut by 6 bases, the J end by 0 bases, with 11 bases between. Per the germline V gene, CDR1 is MNHNY and CDR2 is SVGAGI (reference sequence). CDR3 in DNA: TGTGCCAGCAGAATTACAAGCGCTAACTATGGCTACACCTTC. Protein sequence: CASRITSANYGYTF.

J is TRBJ2-1 and V is TRBV24-1; D is possibly TRBD2 (5 bases). V was pared by 3 bases and J by 10 bases, with 15 bases between. The CDR3 is 14 residues long. Germline V gene lookup returns CDR1 KGHDR and CDR2 SFDVKD. The CDR3 protein is CATSDSPPREEQFF. CDR3 DNA: TGTGCCACCAGTGATAGCCCCCCGAGGGAGGAGCAGTTCTTC.

The rearrangement joins TRBV6-2 or TRBV6-3 to TRBJ2-1; D is unclear. With 3 bases removed from V and 7 bases from J, the gap between germline ends came to 4 bases. The length of the CDR3 is 11 residues. Germline values: CDR1 MNHEY, CDR2 SVGEGT. The CDR3 nucleotides are TGTGCCAGCAGTTATATTAATGAGCAGTTCTTC. The encoded protein is CASSYINEQFF.

CDR3 protein: CASSPLTQGAAYTGELFF. DNA of the CDR3: TGTGCCAGCAGCCCGCTAACACAGGGGGCGGCCTACACCGGGGAGCTGTTTTTT. The chain employs TRBV14 and TRBJ2-2; the match to TRBD1 covers 9 bases. The CDR3 extends over 18 amino acids. Trimming at V came to 4 bases and at J to 3 bases, leaving 12 bases not matched to a gene. Germline loops: CDR1 SGHDN, CDR2 FVKESK.

This chain links TRBV6-6 with TRBJ1-1, with 8 nucleotides matching TRBD1. Trimming took 7 bases from V and 1 from J; bases not matched to a gene: 5. Germline-derived CDR1 and CDR2 are MNHNY and SVGAGI (reference sequence). The length of the CDR3 is 14 residues. The DNA for the CDR3 is TGTGCCAGCACAGGGGGCGCACCGAACACTGAAGCTTTCTTT. Protein product: CASTGGAPNTEAFF.

This clone was observed a single time. The rearrangement joins TRBV14 to TRBJ2-3; 7 bases agree with TRBD2. The junction had 4 bases not matched to a gene; V was cut back by 0 bases and J by 1 base. Looked up from germline, CDR1 is SGHDN and CDR2 is FVKESK. CDR3 length: 16 residues. The CDR3 sequence: CASSQDSGTGTDTQYF. Written as DNA, the CDR3 is TGTGCCAGCAGCCAAGACAGCGGGACGGGCACAGATACGCAGTATTTT. The whole variable domain, filled in from reference TRBV14 and TRBJ2-3, reads EAGVTQFPSHSVIEKGQTVTLRCDPISGHDNLYWYRRVMGKEIKFLLHFVKESKQDESGMPNNRFLAERTGGTYSTLKVQPAELEDSGVYFCASSQDSGTGTDTQYFGPGTRLTVL.

This rearrangement joins TRBV24-1 to TRBJ2-3, with TRBD2 as a possible D gene (6 bases). There are 13 residues in the CDR3. The germline V and J ends were trimmed by 7 bases and 0 bases, with 7 bases remaining between them. Germline values: CDR1 KGHDR, CDR2 SFDVKD. In DNA, the CDR3 is TGTGCCACCAGGGACTACAGCACAGATACGCAGTATTTT. The encoded protein is CATRDYSTDTQYF.

This sequence joins TRBV7-2 and TRBJ2-5, with 16 bases fitting TRBD2. Germline values: CDR1 SGHTA, CDR2 FQGNSA. The V and J ends lost 5 bases and 7 bases, in that order; junction bases with no gene match: 7. The CDR3 has 16 residues. The CDR3 DNA sequence: TGTGCCAGCAGCCTGGGACTAGCGGGAGGGCGCGGGACCCAGTACTTC. Translating gives CASSLGLAGGRGTQYF.

Comments on this clone: This sample includes further DNA sequences coding for the same CDR3. The CDR3 loop reads CASSSTGGYEQYF. DNA of the CDR3: TGTGCCAGCAGCTCGACAGGGGGCTACGAGCAGTACTTC. The chain couples TRBV7-9 to TRBJ2-7; 9 bases are a match to TRBD1. The ends lost 4 bases at V and 3 bases at J; junction bases unmatched: 1. CDR1 is SEHNR, CDR2 FQNEAQ, per germline (reference sequence). There are 13 residues in the CDR3.

The chain joins TRBV6-5 to TRBJ2-3; D remains ambiguous. Deletions cut 6 bases from V and 7 bases from J, with 11 bases between. CDR1 MNHEY and CDR2 SVGAGI come from the germline V gene. The CDR3 sequence is 12 residues long. For the CDR3, the DNA is TGTGCCAGCAGAGCGACTGCAAATACGCAGTATTTT. Its translation: CASRATANTQYF.

This clone was seen a few times. J is TRBJ1-2 and V is TRBV19, with unresolved D. This CDR3 region has 14 residues. The germline gives CDR1 LNHDA, CDR2 SQIVND (reference sequence). V was pared by 3 bases and J by 6 bases, with 14 bases between. The CDR3 DNA follows: TGTGCCAGTAGTATGGGTGCTGGAGGCGATGGCTACACCTTC. Its translation: CASSMGAGGDGYTF.

V is TRBV6-6 and J is TRBJ2-6, with D possibly being TRBD1 (5 bases). V shed 10 bases and J shed 0 bases, with 10 bases lying between them. Germline values: CDR1 MNHNY, CDR2 SVGAGI (reference sequence). The CDR3 loop spans 14 amino acids. For the CDR3, the DNA is TGTGCCACTCGACAGTCCTCTGGGGCCAACGTCCTGACTTTC. Translated, it gives CATRQSSGANVLTF.

This clone has just one count. The chain joins TRBV5-4 to TRBJ2-1; 9 bases align to TRBD2. This CDR3 is built from 14 residues. Germline lookup yields CDR1 SGHNT and CDR2 YYREEE (reference sequence). With 4 bases clipped from V and 9 bases from J, the junction kept 8 bases outside the gene matches. CDR3 protein: CASSLGLAVAEQFF. The CDR3 DNA is TGTGCCAGCAGCCTGGGACTAGCCGTAGCTGAGCAGTTCTTC.

The chain recombines TRBV5-4 with TRBJ1-2; tentatively, D is TRBD1 (5 bases). The ends were cut back, 1 base at V and 8 bases at J, with 12 bases in the middle. Germline V lookup: CDR1 SGHNT, CDR2 YYREEE (reference sequence). The CDR3 runs to 13 residues. The CDR3 loop reads CASSLFGGTGYTF. The CDR3 DNA reads as TGTGCCAGCAGCTTGTTTGGGGGGACCGGCTACACCTTC.

The CDR3 reads CASSSLGQPIYF. In DNA, the CDR3 is TGTGCCAGCAGCTCCCTCGGACAGCCCATATATTTT. This sequence joins TRBV6-1 and TRBJ1-3; a possible D gene is TRBD1 (6 bases). The V gene lost 6 bases and the J gene lost 11 bases, with 14 bases spanning the gap. Germline V gives CDR1 MNHNS, CDR2 SASEGT. The CDR3 runs to 12 residues.

The chain couples TRBV7-2 to TRBJ2-1; 7 bases are shared with TRBD1. J lost 0 bases, V lost 5 bases, and 7 bases had no gene match. This CDR3 contains 16 residues. Looked up from germline, CDR1 is SGHTA and CDR2 is FQGNSA. The chain's CDR3 is CASSKPGTVSYNEQFF. The CDR3 DNA reads TGTGCCAGCAGCAAACCCGGGACAGTCTCCTACAATGAGCAGTTCTTC.